The clone carrying this T cell receptor (beta chain) is a singleton in its sample. Its matching antigen is unknown. This record comes from a study of T cell responses to AZD1222 COVID-19 vaccine. Profiling relied on immunoSEQ multiplex PCR, and the TCRdb table lists in-frame clones only, not all of them. The sample contains 150,000 to 190,000 clones, about nine tenths of which appear only once. Study-wide results and limits: Once two AZD1222 doses were given, Spike-specific TCR breadth and depth went up. CD4 TCRs linked to vaccination spanned spike, dominating at 160-218 and 743-854. In all cases, repertoires were sampled only after the peak T cell response. Targets within unmutated variant regions were reportedly found for nearly half of spike-specific TCRs.

The receptor was isolated from an adult who received the AZD1222 COVID-19 vaccine. The material was peripheral blood, obtained 28 days after the second AZD1222 dose.

The CDR3 protein is CSVVPIPYNEQFF. The CDR3, as DNA: TGCAGCGTAGTGCCGATACCCTACAATGAGCAGTTCTTC. The V and J genes are TRBV29-1 and TRBJ2-1; the D is unclear. V was trimmed by 6 bases and J by 2 bases, leaving 11 bases between them. CDR1 is SQVTM and CDR2 is ANQGSEA in the germline V gene. The length of the CDR3 is 13 residues.